One and the same sample provided the 5 T cell receptor beta chains below, sequenced in a study of CD8 T cells in Susac syndrome. Random hexamers were used to reverse transcribe the RNA input (roughly 0.5 to 1 ug). One entry per CDR3 protein, called by TCRdb with MiXCR from the immunoSEQ multiplex PCR reads. The sample contains fewer than 350,000 distinct CDR3 sequences, roughly 90% of which appear only once. Sequencing input: CD8+ T cells from PBMCs. These receptors came from a human donor with multiple sclerosis.

The chain combines TRBV24-1 with TRBJ1-2, with D unclear. The germline gives CDR1 KGHDR, CDR2 SFDVKD. This CDR3 spans 15 amino acids. V was clipped by 2 bases and J by 5 bases, with 14 bases between them. The CDR3 sequence is CATSDSASSPYGYTF. The CDR3 bases are TGTGCCACCAGTGATTCGGCCAGCTCTCCTTATGGCTACACCTTC.

This clonotype appeared a few times. V is TRBV19 and J is TRBJ2-1; D possibly corresponds to TRBD2 (5 bases). This CDR3 comprises 12 residues. Deletions cut 7 bases from V and 7 bases from J, with 11 bases between. The germline V gene encodes CDR1 LNHDA and CDR2 SQIVND (reference sequence). CDR3 protein: CASTSSGNEQFF. In nucleotides, the CDR3 is TGTGCCAGTACCTCGTCGGGGAATGAGCAGTTCTTC.

The chain uses TRBV28 and TRBJ1-5; no reliable D call. Germline values: CDR1 MDHEN, CDR2 SYDVKM. The germline V and J ends were trimmed by 2 bases and 0 bases, with 14 bases remaining between them. The CDR3 extends over 17 amino acids. CDR3 residues: CASSLGVGTNSNQPQHF. CDR3 nucleotide sequence: TGTGCCAGCAGTTTAGGGGTGGGAACTAATAGCAATCAGCCCCAGCATTTT.

In DNA form, the CDR3 reads TGTGCCAGCACCTCAGGGGGGCCTCCCTACGAGCAGTACTTC. Residues: CASTSGGPPYEQYF. This rearrangement joins TRBV7-9 to TRBJ2-7; D is perhaps TRBD1 (7 bases). The V and J ends lost 7 bases and 2 bases respectively, with 15 bases between them. There are 14 residues in the CDR3. Germline V gene lookup returns CDR1 SEHNR and CDR2 FQNEAQ (reference sequence).

This chain uses TRBV29-1 with TRBJ1-2; 8 nucleotides align to TRBD1. CDR3 length: 12 amino acids. V dropped 7 bases and J dropped 8; count of bases not matched to a gene: 9. Per germline, CDR1 SQVTM and CDR2 ANQGSEA. CDR3 sequence: CSALGTGGGYTF. The CDR3 coding sequence is TGCAGCGCCCTGGGGACAGGCGGCGGCTACACCTTC.